A single TCR beta chain is shown here with its context. The target of this receptor is not known. No per-base quality is available; no much larger clone lies one base away. For repertoire sequencing, the TCR beta CDR3 regions were amplified from RNA transcripts. A first-round RT-PCR used HTBI primers with the Qiagen OneStep RT-PCR kit, followed by a second-round multiplex PCR, size selection and purification. Libraries were sequenced on an Illumina HiSeq2000 using paired-end 100 bp reads. The original pipeline was this. SOAPnuke was used to process the reads, throwing out any read that had adapters, had uncalled bases, had a mean Phred below 15, or lacked an exact constant-primer or identifier match. High-quality paired reads were merged with COPE v1.2.5. Unique nucleotide sequences were defined as clonotypes and aligned to IMGT TRB V, D and J references using MiTCR v1.1. Only V-J combinations with frequency above 0.0001 were analysed, covering approximately 99% of repertoires. For each V-J combination, a TCR clonal expansion and chaos score was defined as the ratio of F50 clonal expansion to chaos observed in the TCRdist matrix. Welch's t-statistics and random forest were used to narrow the features down to around twelve V-J combinations, which were then fed into a naive Bayes classifier. Thyroid-blood repertoire similarity was quantified with the Morisita-Horn index. Using fastp at Q25 and MiXCR, TCRdb reprocessed the public reads and kept productive beta chains. When rows share a CDR3 protein, they turn into one entry using the most common DNA and genes. These V and J calls derive from TCRdb rather than the authors' analysis. The sample records 660,000 or so distinct CDR3 sequences, more than 40% of which are singletons. Jointly, the top ten make up about 3.3% of the sample.

This entry belongs to a study of Graves' ophthalmopathy and Graves' hyperthyroidism (dated by TCRdb to between 2018 and 2020). Some background on the complete study: Peripheral blood was collected before any treatment was given, at the time of initial diagnosis. In total, 135 blood samples were TCR-sequenced: some 40 ophthalmopathy, approximately 75 hyperthyroidism and about 17 hyperthyroidism-to-ophthalmopathy patients. For independent validation, a separate cohort was made up of around 19 hyperthyroidism patients plus 17 patients who later progressed from hyperthyroidism to ophthalmopathy. To explore V-J signatures that distinguish ophthalmopathy from hyperthyroidism, a discovery set of 95 to 100 patients was enrolled, made up of about 40 with ophthalmopathy and under 65 with stable hyperthyroidism. The study used TCR beta repertoire signatures to distinguish Graves' ophthalmopathy from Graves' hyperthyroidism and to predict progression to ophthalmopathy. Following sampling, methimazole starting at 30 mg daily was administered to hyperthyroidism patients, and high-dose intravenous methylprednisolone was administered to ophthalmopathy patients. In several hyperthyroidism patients, the T-cell repertoire of thyroid tissue was compared with the T-cell repertoire of blood. The paper as a whole reports these results and caveats: In validation, the model predicted ophthalmopathy progression with less than 71% sensitivity and 72.22% specificity; some twelve predicted patients were CT-confirmed with GO in a median of approximately 6.5 months. Sample size was not predetermined statistically, and investigators were not blinded to group allocation. Most of the expanded thyroid clonotypes with a frequency above 0.001 were also detected in blood, and it was suggested that the thyroid immune response may be reflected by blood repertoires. In cross-validation, the 13-signature model distinguished ophthalmopathy from stable hyperthyroidism with around 90% sensitivity and roughly 84% specificity, while in the test set the corresponding values were roughly 80% and 75%.

Ophthalmopathy patients were characterized by moderately to severely active disease, a Clinical Activity Score of at least 3, a NOSPECS grade of at least 4, and a disease duration under 3 months. Patients with other autoimmune diseases, uncontrolled infections, pregnancy or lactation were excluded. Diagnosis relied on clinical symptoms, serum thyroxine, TRAb, thyroid ultrasound and orbital computed tomography. Using Ficoll-Paque density gradient centrifugation, PBMCs were isolated from less than 13 ml of fresh peripheral blood. Total RNA was extracted using Trizol reagent, and RNA quality was checked on an Agilent 2100 Bioanalyzer. From the cysteine through the phenylalanine, the CDR3 covers 16 amino acids. The only DNA kept is the CDR3, 48 bases in frame from the first base. CDR1 and CDR2 are read off the germline V gene as SGHRS and YFSETQ. Here V drops 1 base and J drops 10 bases, and the junction holds 16 bases not matched to any gene.

Sequenced input: peripheral blood. The chain was built from TRBV5-1 and TRBJ1-1, and 7 junctional nucleotides match TRBD1. The sequence was collected from an adult man with Graves' ophthalmopathy. The DNA sequence reads TGCGCCAGCAGCTTGCGGACCCCGACAGGGCAGGCTGGAGCTTTCTTT. Its translation reads: CASSLRTPTGQAGAFF.